Reported below is one TCR beta chain. V was clipped by 2 bases and J by 2 bases, with 12 bases between them. In germline, CDR1 is SGHTA, CDR2 FQGTGA. There are 15 residues in the CDR3. This specimen comes from a study of T cells after posttransplantation cyclophosphamide. Cyclophosphamide on days +3 and +4 followed busulfan-fludarabine conditioning and a marrow graft. The method was immunoSEQ multiplex PCR; TCRdb's version includes in-frame clones alone and lacks a portion of them. The sample has some 2,900 clones; 74% are singletons. This TCR came from a female patient between 50 and 60 years old who received an allogeneic stem cell transplant from a related donor, was CMV-positive, and had no GVHD. Part of the T cell pool may stem from the graft donor. The rearrangement joins TRBV7-3 to TRBJ2-5; D is unclear. The source material was PBMCs, sampled after allogeneic stem cell transplant with posttransplant cyclophosphamide. CDR3 region: CASSLAWRLQETQYF. The CDR3, as DNA: TGTGCCAGCAGCTTAGCCTGGAGACTTCAAGAGACCCAGTACTTC. The variable domain in full, with the rest retrieved from reference TRBV7-3 and TRBJ2-5, is GAGVSQTPSNKVTEKGKYVELRCDPISGHTALYWYRQSLGQGPEFLIYFQGTGAADDSGLPNDRFFAVRPEGSVSTLKIQRTERGDSAVYLCASSLAWRLQETQYFGPGTRLLVL.